This T cell receptor beta chain was found in a study of CD8+ T cells in alopecia areata. Study overall: Tofacitinib therapy lasting 6 to 18 months was followed by 6 months off drug.

cDNA serving as the sequencing template came from extracted, reverse transcribed RNA. Profiling relied on immunoSEQ multiplex PCR, and the TCRdb table lists in-frame clones only, not all of them. The data show around 300,000 clones, 60% seen once. General study findings and limits: The presence of one nonresponder keeps the tie between baseline CD8+ expansion and response uncertain.

Treatment: oral pan-JAK inhibitor, 5-10 mg twice daily. A remark on this clone: Its antigen is unknown.

CDR1 is GTSNPN, CDR2 SVGIG, per germline (reference sequence). The V end was cut by 2 bases, the J end by 4 bases, with 6 bases between. This CDR3 region has 13 residues. The sequences come from CD4+ T cells sorted from blood, collected at week 52, from a patient treated with tofacitinib. This sequence was found in a human donor with alopecia areata. The chain is built from TRBV30 and TRBJ2-6; D is ambiguous. The CDR3 DNA reads TGTGCCTGGAGTTTCCAAGGGGCCAACGTCCTGACTTTC. As protein: CAWSFQGANVLTF.